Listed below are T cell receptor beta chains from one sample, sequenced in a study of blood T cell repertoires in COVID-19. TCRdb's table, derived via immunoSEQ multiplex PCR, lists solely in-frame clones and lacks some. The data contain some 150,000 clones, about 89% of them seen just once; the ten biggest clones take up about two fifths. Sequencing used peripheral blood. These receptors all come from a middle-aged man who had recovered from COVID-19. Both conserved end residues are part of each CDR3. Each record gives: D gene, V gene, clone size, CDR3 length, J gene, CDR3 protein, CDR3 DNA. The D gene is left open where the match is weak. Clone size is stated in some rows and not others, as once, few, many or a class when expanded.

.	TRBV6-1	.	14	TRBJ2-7	CASSEFITSYEQYF	TGTGCCAGCAGTGAATTTATCACTTCCTACGAGCAGTACTTC
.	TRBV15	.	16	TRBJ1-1	CATSREGGPLGTEAFF	TGTGCCACCAGCAGAGAAGGGGGTCCCCTAGGCACTGAAGCTTTCTTT
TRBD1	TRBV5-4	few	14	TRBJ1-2	CASSLATGVNGYTF	TGTGCCAGCAGCTTGGCTACAGGGGTTAATGGCTACACCTTC
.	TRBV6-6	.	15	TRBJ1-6	CASSYESSYNSPLHF	TGTGCCAGCAGTTACGAGAGCTCCTATAATTCACCCCTCCACTTT
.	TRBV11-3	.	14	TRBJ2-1	CASSLGGDYNEQFF	TGTGCCAGCAGCTTAGGGGGGGACTACAATGAGCAGTTCTTC
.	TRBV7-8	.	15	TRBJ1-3	CASSLWAGSGNTIYF	TGTGCCAGCAGCTTATGGGCCGGCTCTGGAAACACCATATATTTT
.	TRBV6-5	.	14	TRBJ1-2	CASSYSRSIYGYTF	TGTGCCAGCAGTTACTCGAGGTCTATTTATGGCTACACCTTC
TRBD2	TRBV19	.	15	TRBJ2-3	CASSMGGFDTDTQYF	TGTGCCAGTAGTATGGGAGGGTTCGATACAGATACGCAGTATTTT
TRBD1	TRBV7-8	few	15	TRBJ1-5	CASSHTRDRGQPQHF	TGTGCCAGCAGCCACACCCGGGACAGGGGACAGCCCCAGCATTTT
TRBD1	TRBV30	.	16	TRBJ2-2	CAWSVWGQGPAGELFF	TGTGCCTGGAGTGTATGGGGACAGGGTCCCGCCGGGGAGCTGTTTTTT
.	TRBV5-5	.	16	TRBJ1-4	CASSLFLGAINEKLFF	TGTGCCAGCAGCTTGTTTCTGGGGGCCATAAATGAAAAACTGTTTTTT
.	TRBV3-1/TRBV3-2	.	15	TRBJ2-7	CASSQEGLRSYEQYF	TGTGCCAGCAGCCAAGAGGGACTCAGGTCCTACGAGCAGTACTTC
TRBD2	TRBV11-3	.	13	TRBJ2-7	CASSTGLAYEQYF	TGTGCCAGCAGCACGGGACTAGCCTACGAGCAGTACTTC
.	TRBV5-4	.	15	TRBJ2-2	CASSLDRADTGELFF	TGTGCCAGCAGCTTGGACAGGGCGGACACCGGGGAGCTGTTTTTT
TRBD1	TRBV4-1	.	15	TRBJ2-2	CASSHGRGLLGELFF	TGCGCCAGCAGCCACGGCAGGGGGCTCCTGGGGGAGCTGTTTTTT
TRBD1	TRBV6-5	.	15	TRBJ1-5	CASRIDRESNQPQHF	TGTGCCAGCAGAATCGACAGGGAAAGCAATCAGCCCCAGCATTTT
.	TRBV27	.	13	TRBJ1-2	CASSLSFSGGYTF	TGTGCCAGCAGTTTAAGCTTTTCCGGGGGCTACACCTTC
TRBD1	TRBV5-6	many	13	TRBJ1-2	CASTPDRAYGYTF	TGTGCCAGCACCCCTGACAGGGCCTATGGCTACACCTTC
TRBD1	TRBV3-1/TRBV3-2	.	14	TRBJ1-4	CASSPRDREGKLFF	TGTGCCAGCAGCCCCCGGGACAGAGAGGGAAAACTGTTTTTT
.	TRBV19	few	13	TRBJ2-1	CASSNREYNEQFF	TGTGCCAGTAGTAACCGGGAGTACAATGAGCAGTTCTTC
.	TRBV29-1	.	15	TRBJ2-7	CSVERAGIFSYEQYF	TGCAGCGTTGAAAGGGCGGGGATCTTTTCCTACGAGCAGTACTTC
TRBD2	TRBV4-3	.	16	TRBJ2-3	CASSQEVGGSRDTQYF	TGCGCCAGCAGCCAAGAGGTCGGGGGGTCACGAGATACGCAGTATTTT
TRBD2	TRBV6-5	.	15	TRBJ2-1	CASSRGRGAYNEQFF	TGTGCCAGCAGCCGGGGGCGGGGGGCGTACAATGAGCAGTTCTTC
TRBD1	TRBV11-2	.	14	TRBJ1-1	CASSFGTGNTEAFF	TGTGCCAGCAGCTTCGGGACAGGGAACACTGAAGCTTTCTTT
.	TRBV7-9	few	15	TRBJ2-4	CASSPGGFGGNIQYF	TGTGCCAGCAGCCCAGGGGGGTTTGGGGGAAACATTCAGTACTTC
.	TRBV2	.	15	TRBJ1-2	CASRQQGLGNYGYTF	TGTGCCAGCAGGCAACAGGGTTTGGGTAACTATGGCTACACCTTC
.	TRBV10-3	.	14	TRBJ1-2	CAISDRVRDYGYTF	TGTGCCATCAGTGACAGGGTCCGTGACTATGGCTACACCTTC
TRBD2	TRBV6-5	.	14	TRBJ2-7	CASSRTSGGGEQYF	TGTGCCAGCAGTCGGACTAGCGGGGGGGGCGAGCAGTACTTC
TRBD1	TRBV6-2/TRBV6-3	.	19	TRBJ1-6	CASSSRGASASSYNSPLHF	TGTGCCAGCAGTTCCAGGGGGGCGTCAGCGAGCTCCTATAATTCACCCCTCCACTTT
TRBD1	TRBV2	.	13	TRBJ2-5	CASRRDRRETQYF	TGTGCCAGTAGACGGGACAGGCGAGAGACCCAGTACTTC
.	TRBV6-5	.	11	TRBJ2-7	CASVQGGEQYF	TGTGCCAGCGTACAGGGCGGCGAGCAGTACTTC
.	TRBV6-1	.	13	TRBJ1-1	CASSEGRRTEAFF	TGTGCCAGCAGTGAGGGGCGCAGGACTGAAGCTTTCTTT
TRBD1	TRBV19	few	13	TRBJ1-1	CASSGDRAGEAFF	TGTGCCAGTAGTGGGGACAGGGCCGGAGAAGCTTTCTTT
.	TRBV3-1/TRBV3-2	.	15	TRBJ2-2	CASSLGGGWTGELFF	TGTGCCAGCAGCCTAGGTGGCGGTTGGACCGGGGAGCTGTTTTTT
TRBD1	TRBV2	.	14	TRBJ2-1	CASGSSTGEDEQFF	TGTGCCAGCGGGTCATCCACAGGGGAAGATGAGCAGTTCTTC
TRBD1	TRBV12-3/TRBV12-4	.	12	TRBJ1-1	CASRGGQGEAFF	TGTGCCAGCAGGGGGGGACAGGGTGAAGCTTTCTTT
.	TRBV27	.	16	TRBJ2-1	CASSFSVLSSYNEQFF	TGTGCCAGCAGTTTCTCAGTTTTAAGCTCCTACAATGAGCAGTTCTTC
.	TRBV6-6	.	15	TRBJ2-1	CASSYSGARGGEQFF	TGTGCCAGCAGTTACTCAGGCGCTCGAGGTGGGGAGCAGTTCTTC
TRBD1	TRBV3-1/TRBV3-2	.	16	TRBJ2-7	CASSFGIGTGSHEQYF	TGTGCCAGCAGCTTTGGAATCGGGACAGGGTCCCACGAGCAGTACTTC
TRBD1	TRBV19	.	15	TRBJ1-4	CASSTQGATNEKLFF	TGTGCCAGTAGTACACAGGGGGCAACTAATGAAAAACTGTTTTTT
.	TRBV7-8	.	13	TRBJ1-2	CASSPDSDYGYTF	TGTGCCAGCAGCCCGGACAGTGACTATGGCTACACCTTC
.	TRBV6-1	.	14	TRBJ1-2	CASSDLLGGRSYTF	TGTGCCAGCAGTGACCTTCTGGGGGGGAGAAGCTACACCTTC
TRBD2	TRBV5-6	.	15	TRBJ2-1	CASSLLSGGGNEQFF	TGTGCCAGCAGCTTGCTCAGCGGGGGTGGAAATGAGCAGTTCTTC
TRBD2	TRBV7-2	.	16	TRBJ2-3	CASSSTTGLATDTQYF	TGTGCCAGCAGCTCCACAACTGGACTAGCCACAGATACGCAGTATTTT
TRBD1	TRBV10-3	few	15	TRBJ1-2	CAISEEIGTGDGYTF	TGTGCCATCAGTGAGGAGATTGGGACAGGGGATGGCTACACCTTC
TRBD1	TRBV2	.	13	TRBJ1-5	CASTGTGNQPQHF	TGTGCCAGCACCGGGACAGGCAATCAGCCCCAGCATTTT
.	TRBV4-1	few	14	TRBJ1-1	CASSQDLSGVEAFF	TGCGCCAGCAGCCAAGATCTGTCAGGGGTTGAAGCTTTCTTT
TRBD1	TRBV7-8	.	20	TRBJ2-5	CASSLIFGGRDRGKQETQYF	TGTGCCAGCAGCTTAATTTTCGGTGGGAGGGACAGGGGTAAACAAGAGACCCAGTACTTC
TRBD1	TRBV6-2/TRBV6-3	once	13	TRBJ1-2	CASSQGTAFGYTF	TGTGCCAGCAGCCAGGGGACAGCTTTTGGCTACACCTTC
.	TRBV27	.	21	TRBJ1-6	CASSLCLGLPRRSSYNSPLHF	TGTGCCAGCAGTTTATGTCTGGGACTTCCCCGTCGTAGCTCCTATAATTCACCCCTCCACTTT
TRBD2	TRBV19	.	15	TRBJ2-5	CASSILAGGQETQYF	TGTGCCAGTAGTATTCTAGCGGGGGGTCAAGAGACCCAGTACTTC
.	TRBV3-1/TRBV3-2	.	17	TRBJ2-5	CASSPLASYDRQETQYF	TGTGCCAGCAGCCCCCTGGCTTCATATGACAGACAAGAGACCCAGTACTTC
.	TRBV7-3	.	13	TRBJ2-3	CASSPPGVDTQYF	TGTGCCAGCAGCCCACCAGGGGTAGATACGCAGTATTTT
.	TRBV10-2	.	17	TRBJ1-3	CASTPLGFRERKNTIYF	TGCGCCAGCACCCCCCTTGGGTTCCGGGAGCGTAAAAACACCATATATTTT
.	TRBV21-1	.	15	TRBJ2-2	CASRPGHQDTGELFF	TGTGCCAGCCGTCCGGGACATCAGGACACCGGGGAGCTGTTTTTT
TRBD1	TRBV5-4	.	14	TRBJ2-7	CASSRPGQGYEQYF	TGTGCCAGCAGCAGGCCGGGACAGGGGTACGAGCAGTACTTC
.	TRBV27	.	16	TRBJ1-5	CASSLSSTGGNQPQHF	TGTGCCAGCAGTTTATCATCTACAGGCGGCAATCAGCCCCAGCATTTT
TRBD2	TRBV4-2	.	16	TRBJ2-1	CASSQRGGSSYNEQFF	TGTGCCAGCAGCCAACGCGGGGGAAGCTCCTACAATGAGCAGTTCTTC
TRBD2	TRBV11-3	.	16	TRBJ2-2	CASSLVSAGGPGELFF	TGTGCCAGCAGCTTAGTTTCAGCGGGGGGGCCCGGGGAGCTGTTTTTT
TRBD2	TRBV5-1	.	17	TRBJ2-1	CASSSHLGAGGPNEQFF	TGCGCCAGCAGCTCCCACCTGGGAGCGGGGGGGCCGAATGAGCAGTTCTTC